This TCR beta chain was obtained from a study of beta chain features in type 1 diabetes. For the study at large: When patients were set against healthy donors, age, gender and cell yields were similar.

The sequenced template was cDNA made from the entire isolated RNA. Repertoires were generated with immunoSEQ multiplex PCR, while TCRdb's copy carries only in-frame clones and drops some. The sample shows 630,000 or so clones, around an eighth of them seen only once. The V end lost 2 bases, the J end lost 3 bases, and 12 bases lay between the germline ends. The CDR3 runs to 14 residues. The germline V gene has CDR1 SGHDT and CDR2 YYEEEE. This clone has more than one count but fewer than ten. As yet, its antigen is unknown. Whole-study results and caveats: Fewer junction insertions and more nucleotide deletions appeared in type 1 diabetes patients. Patients' naive, central memory and Treg TCRB repertoires seemed closer to one another than those of healthy donors. Type 1 diabetes patients had moderately but significantly shorter TCRB CDR3s in all four CD4+ subsets.

Researchers reported sorting CD4+ naive, central memory, regulatory and stem cell-like memory cells via CD45RO/CCR7/CD25/CD127/CD95/CD27. The chain recombines TRBV5-6 with TRBJ2-7, with D tentatively TRBD1 or TRBD2 (5 bases each). Input material: naive CD4+ T cells from blood. The TCR sequence derives from a man younger than 35 with type 1 diabetes. The CDR3 DNA sequence: TGTGCCAGCAGCTTCGAAGGGGAGAACTACGAGCAGTACTTC. This gives the protein CASSFEGENYEQYF.